Shown below are 19 T cell receptor beta chains from a single sample sequenced in a study of blood T cell repertoires in COVID-19. TCRdb keeps only in-frame clones here, not all; method: immunoSEQ multiplex PCR. The table includes 150,000 to 200,000 clones, 79% detected once. The sample was peripheral blood. The receptors derive from a man aged 55 to 70 with active or convalescent COVID-19.

V and J are TRBV19 and TRBJ2-3; TRBD1 matches 7 bases. This CDR3 region has 15 residues. The germline V gene encodes CDR1 LNHDA and CDR2 SQIVND (reference sequence). Losses at the gene ends were 8 bases for V and 3 bases for J; bases not matched to a gene: 11. The DNA of the CDR3 is TGTGCCAGTCATTCAGGGGGATTTGGAACAGATACGCAGTATTTT. Translated: CASHSGGFGTDTQYF. The entire variable domain, with the rest obtained from reference TRBV19 and TRBJ2-3, is as follows: DGGITQSPKYLFRKEGQNVTLSCEQNLNHDAMYWYRQDPGQGLRLIYYSQIVNDFQKGDIAEGYSVSREKKESFPLTVTSAQKNPTAFYLCASHSGGFGTDTQYFGPGTRLTVL.

The chain recombines TRBV9 with TRBJ1-1, with D possibly matching TRBD1 (5 bases). The CDR3 has 14 amino acids. Germline values: CDR1 SGDLS, CDR2 YYNGEE. V was cut by 4 bases and J by 4 bases, with 14 bases left in between. The CDR3 region is CASSLPPGGTEAFF. CDR3 DNA: TGTGCCAGCAGCCTCCCCCCGGGGGGCACTGAAGCTTTCTTT.

The chain employs TRBV7-9 and TRBJ2-5, with 8 positions matching TRBD2. The CDR3 length is 14 residues. V was clipped by 4 bases and J by 3 bases; unmatched bases: 4. Germline V gene lookup returns CDR1 SEHNR and CDR2 FQNEAQ (reference sequence). The CDR3 reads CASSSSGSEETQYF. DNA for the CDR3: TGTGCCAGCAGCTCCAGCGGGAGCGAAGAGACCCAGTACTTC.

This sequence joins TRBV12-3 or TRBV12-4 and TRBJ2-5, with D unresolved. V was cut by 5 bases and J by 5 bases, with 6 bases left in between. CDR3 length: 11 amino acids. As DNA, the CDR3 is TGTGCCAGCAGTGCTACGGAGACCCAGTACTTC. It encodes CASSATETQYF.

The chain employs TRBV4-3 and TRBJ1-3; 7 positions agree with TRBD1. This CDR3 is built from 15 residues. V shed 4 bases and J 4 bases; nucleotides not matched to a gene: 7. Per germline, CDR1 LGHNA and CDR2 YSLEER. CDR3: CASSPDRARGNTIYF. The CDR3 nucleotides read TGCGCCAGCAGCCCTGACAGGGCCCGAGGAAACACCATATATTTT.

The CDR3 here is CASSLLASLTDEQFF. The CDR3 DNA reads as TGTGCCAGCAGCTTACTAGCGAGTCTCACCGATGAGCAGTTCTTC. The chain recombines TRBV5-4 with TRBJ2-1; TRBD2 matches 7 bases. V was pared by 2 bases and J by 8 bases, with 10 bases of the junction left unmatched. Germline V gene data show CDR1 as SGHNT and CDR2 as YYREEE (reference sequence). The CDR3 has 15 residues.

This chain joins TRBV24-1 and TRBJ1-1; D might be TRBD1 (6 bases). Germline loops: CDR1 KGHDR, CDR2 SFDVKD. The germline V and J ends were trimmed by 4 bases and 1 base, with 15 bases remaining between them. The CDR3 covers 16 residues. The chain's CDR3 is CATSEPRDRTNTEAFF. The CDR3 nucleotides are TGTGCCACCAGTGAACCTAGAGACAGGACGAACACTGAAGCTTTCTTT.

The rearrangement links TRBV4-2 to TRBJ2-5; TRBD1 is a possible D gene (5 bases). This CDR3 is built from 13 residues. Germline-derived CDR1 and CDR2 are LGHNA and YNFKEQ. Deletions cut 0 bases from V and 4 bases from J, with 6 bases between. Written as DNA, the CDR3 is TGTGCCAGCAGCCAAGATCAGGGAGAGACCCAGTACTTC. Translated: CASSQDQGETQYF.

This clone was seen a single time. This sequence joins TRBV29-1 and TRBJ2-3, with 7 nucleotides matching TRBD1. This CDR3 region has 13 residues. Germline V gene data show CDR1 as SQVTM and CDR2 as ANQGSEA. V was pared by 3 bases and J by 4 bases, with 4 bases of the junction left unmatched. CDR3 coding DNA: TGCAGCGTTGATGGCAGGGGGTCAGATACGCAGTATTTT. Amino acid sequence: CSVDGRGSDTQYF.

The V call is TRBV7-2, the J call TRBJ1-5, with TRBD1 matching over 9 bases. Unmatched junction bases numbered 7, after V lost 6 bases and J lost 4 bases. CDR1 and CDR2 from the germline V gene are SGHTA and FQGNSA. This CDR3 spans 15 amino acids. CDR3 loop: CASSVWTGDNQPQHF. As DNA, the CDR3 is TGTGCCAGCAGTGTATGGACAGGGGATAATCAGCCCCAGCATTTT. Supplemented by reference TRBV7-2 and TRBJ1-5, the full variable domain reads GAGVSQSPSNKVTEKGKDVELRCDPISGHTALYWYRQSLGQGLEFLIYFQGNSAPDKSGLPSDRFSAERTGGSVSTLTIQRTQQEDSAVYLCASSVWTGDNQPQHFGDGTRLSIL.

The chain is built from TRBV7-3 and TRBJ1-1; D unclear. From germline, CDR1 is SGHTA and CDR2 FQGTGA. V dropped 1 base and J dropped 1 base, with 7 bases sitting between them. There are 14 residues in the CDR3. Written as DNA, the CDR3 is TGTGCCAGCAGCTTAATGGGAGAGAACACTGAAGCTTTCTTT. This translates into CASSLMGENTEAFF.

This clone showed up just a few times. The chain combines TRBV5-6 with TRBJ1-2, with 7 bases fitting TRBD1. Trimming cost V 0 bases and J 9 bases; bases outside gene matches: 11. The CDR3 consists of 15 residues. The germline V gene encodes CDR1 SGHDT and CDR2 YYEEEE. The CDR3 nucleotides read TGTGCCAGCAGCTTGGTAACAGGGGCGCTGAAACGCTACACCTTC. It codes for CASSLVTGALKRYTF.

The chain couples TRBV4-3 to TRBJ2-1, with D tentatively TRBD2 (5 bases). The CDR3 is 14 residues long. Trimming left V 0 bases short and J 6 bases short, with 9 bases between. Looked up from germline, CDR1 is LGHNA and CDR2 is YSLEER. DNA for the CDR3: TGCGCCAGCAGCCAAGATGCAGCGGTCAATGAGCAGTTCTTC. It encodes CASSQDAAVNEQFF.

The rearrangement uses TRBV19 and TRBJ2-1; 12 nucleotides match TRBD2. This CDR3 comprises 15 residues. Germline lookup yields CDR1 LNHDA and CDR2 SQIVND (reference sequence). The V segment lost 6 bases and the J segment 4 bases; nucleotides outside the gene matches: 4. The CDR3 coding sequence is TGTGCCAGTAGACCGACTAGCGGGGGATACAATGAGCAGTTCTTC. Protein: CASRPTSGGYNEQFF.

The table lists this clone with a few counts. The chain employs TRBV11-2 and TRBJ1-1; D remains unclear. The V end lost 0 bases, the J end lost 2 bases, and 7 bases lay between the germline ends. Germline values: CDR1 SGHAT, CDR2 FQNNGV. The CDR3 runs 14 residues. DNA of the CDR3: TGTGCCAGCAGCTTAGATCCCCATAACACTGAAGCTTTCTTT. Protein product: CASSLDPHNTEAFF.

The sample holds a few counts of this clone. The chain employs TRBV14 and TRBJ1-5, with D possibly TRBD1 on 6 matching bases. The CDR3 has 15 residues. Germline V lookup: CDR1 SGHDN, CDR2 FVKESK. Trimming took off 3 bases at V and 4 bases at J, with 13 bases between the two ends. The CDR3 DNA is TGTGCCAGCAGCCAGGGGGCATCACAGAATCAGCCCCAGCATTTT. This translates into CASSQGASQNQPQHF.

This rearrangement joins TRBV9 to TRBJ1-1; D is unresolved. Trimming took 2 bases from V and 1 from J, leaving 9 bases between them. The CDR3 runs to 14 residues. In germline, CDR1 is SGDLS, CDR2 YYNGEE. The CDR3 DNA is TGTGCCAGCAGCGTGAGCGTTTCGAACACTGAAGCTTTCTTT. This gives the protein CASSVSVSNTEAFF.

This clone was counted many times. The J gene is TRBJ1-6, the V gene TRBV18; D not resolved. The ends were cut back, 3 bases at V and 5 bases at J, with 14 bases in the middle. The germline V gene has CDR1 KGHSH and CDR2 LQKENI. There are 16 residues in the CDR3. The CDR3 sequence is CASSPGRADNNSPLHF. In DNA, the CDR3 is TGTGCCAGCTCACCCGGTCGCGCCGATAATAATTCACCCCTCCACTTT. Looking up the rest from reference TRBV18 and TRBJ1-6 gives the full variable domain: NAGVMQNPRHLVRRRGQEARLRCSPMKGHSHVYWYRQLPEEGLKFMVYLQKENIIDESGMPKERFSAEFPKEGPSILRIQQVVRGDSAAYFCASSPGRADNNSPLHFGNGTRLTVT.

The CDR3 here is CATSSPRGPYNEQFF. The CDR3 DNA sequence: TGTGCCACCAGCAGCCCCAGGGGGCCCTACAATGAGCAGTTCTTC. The V and J genes are TRBV15 and TRBJ2-1, with TRBD1 matching 8 bases. The germline V gene encodes CDR1 LNHNV and CDR2 YYDKDF (reference sequence). The CDR3 covers 15 residues. Trimming at V came to 3 bases and at J to 2 bases, leaving 3 bases not matched to a gene. The complete variable domain, with remaining parts taken from reference TRBV15 and TRBJ2-1, reads DAMVIQNPRYQVTQFGKPVTLSCSQTLNHNVMYWYQQKSSQAPKLLFHYYDKDFNNEADTPDNFQSRRPNTSFCFLDIRSPGLGDTAMYLCATSSPRGPYNEQFFGPGTRLTVL.